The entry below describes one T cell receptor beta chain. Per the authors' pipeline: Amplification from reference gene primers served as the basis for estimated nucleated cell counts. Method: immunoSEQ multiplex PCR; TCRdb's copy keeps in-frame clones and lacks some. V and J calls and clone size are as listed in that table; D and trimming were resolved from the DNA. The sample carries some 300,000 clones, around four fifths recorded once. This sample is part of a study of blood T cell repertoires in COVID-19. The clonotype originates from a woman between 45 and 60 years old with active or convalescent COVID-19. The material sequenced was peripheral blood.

CDR3 nucleotide sequence: TGTGCCAGCAGTGAAGGCGGGGAGAGCTCCTACAATGAGCAGTTCTTC. Amino acid sequence: CASSEGGESSYNEQFF. This chain joins TRBV2 and TRBJ2-1; a possible D gene is TRBD2 (6 bases). V shed 1 base and J shed 0 bases, with 10 bases lying between them. CDR1 is SNHLY, CDR2 FYNNEI, per germline. The CDR3 contains 16 residues.